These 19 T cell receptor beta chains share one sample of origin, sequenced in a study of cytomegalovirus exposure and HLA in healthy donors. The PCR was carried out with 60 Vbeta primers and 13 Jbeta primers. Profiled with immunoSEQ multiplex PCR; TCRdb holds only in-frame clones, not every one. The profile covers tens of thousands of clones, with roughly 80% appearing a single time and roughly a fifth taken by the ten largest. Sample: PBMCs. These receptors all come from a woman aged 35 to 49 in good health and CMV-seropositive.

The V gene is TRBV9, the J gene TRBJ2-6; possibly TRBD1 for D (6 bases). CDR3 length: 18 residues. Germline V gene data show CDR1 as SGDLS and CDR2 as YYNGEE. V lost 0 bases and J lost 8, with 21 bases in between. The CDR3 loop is CASSVGPPKGVVPNVLTF. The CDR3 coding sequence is TGTGCCAGCAGCGTAGGCCCTCCTAAGGGGGTCGTGCCCAACGTCCTGACTTTC.

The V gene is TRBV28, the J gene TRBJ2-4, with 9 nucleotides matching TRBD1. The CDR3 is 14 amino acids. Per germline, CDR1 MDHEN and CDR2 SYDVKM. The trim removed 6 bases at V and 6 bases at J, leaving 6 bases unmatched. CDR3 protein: CASRQTGGGNIQYF. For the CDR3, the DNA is TGTGCCAGCAGGCAGACAGGGGGGGGAAACATTCAGTACTTC. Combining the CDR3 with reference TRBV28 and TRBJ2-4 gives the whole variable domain DVKVTQSSRYLVKRTGEKVFLECVQDMDHENMFWYRQDPGLGLRLIYFSYDVKMKEKGDIPEGYSVSREKKERFSLILESASTNQTSMYLCASRQTGGGNIQYFGAGTRLSVL.

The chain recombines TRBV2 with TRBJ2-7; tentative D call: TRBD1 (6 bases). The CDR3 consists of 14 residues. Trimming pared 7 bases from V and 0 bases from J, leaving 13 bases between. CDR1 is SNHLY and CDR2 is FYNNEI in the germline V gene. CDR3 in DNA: TGTGCCAGCATCAAGGACAGCCTCTCCTACGAGCAGTACTTC. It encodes CASIKDSLSYEQYF.

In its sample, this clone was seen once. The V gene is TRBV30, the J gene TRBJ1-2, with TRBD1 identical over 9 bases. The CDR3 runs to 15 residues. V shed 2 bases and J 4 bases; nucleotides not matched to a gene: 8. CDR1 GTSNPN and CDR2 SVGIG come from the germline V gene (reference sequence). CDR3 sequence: CAWSLGQGKGYGYTF. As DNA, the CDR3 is TGTGCCTGGAGTTTGGGACAGGGCAAAGGCTATGGCTACACCTTC.

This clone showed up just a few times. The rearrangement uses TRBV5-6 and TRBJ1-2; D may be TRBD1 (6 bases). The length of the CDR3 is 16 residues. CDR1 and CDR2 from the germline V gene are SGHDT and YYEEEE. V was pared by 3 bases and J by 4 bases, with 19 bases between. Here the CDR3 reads CASSYLQGGVSYGYTF. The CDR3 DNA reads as TGTGCCAGCAGCTACCTACAGGGCGGTGTTAGCTATGGCTACACCTTC.

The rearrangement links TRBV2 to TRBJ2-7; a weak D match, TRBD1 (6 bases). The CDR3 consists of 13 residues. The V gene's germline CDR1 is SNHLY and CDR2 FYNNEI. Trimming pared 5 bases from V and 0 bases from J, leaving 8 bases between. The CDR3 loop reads CASSRTVSYEQYF. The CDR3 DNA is TGTGCCAGCAGTCGGACAGTCTCCTACGAGCAGTACTTC.

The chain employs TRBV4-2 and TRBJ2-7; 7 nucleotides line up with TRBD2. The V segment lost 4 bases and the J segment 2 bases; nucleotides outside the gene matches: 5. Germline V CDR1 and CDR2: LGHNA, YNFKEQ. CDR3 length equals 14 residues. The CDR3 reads CASSLTGTTYEQYF. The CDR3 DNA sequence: TGTGCCAGCAGCCTAACCGGGACTACCTACGAGCAGTACTTC.

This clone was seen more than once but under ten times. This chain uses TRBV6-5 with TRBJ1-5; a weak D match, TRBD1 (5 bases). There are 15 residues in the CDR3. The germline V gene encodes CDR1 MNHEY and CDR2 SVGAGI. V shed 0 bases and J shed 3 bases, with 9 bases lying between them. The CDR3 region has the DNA TGTGCCAGCAGTTACTCGCGACAGCCCAATCAGCCCCAGCATTTT. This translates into CASSYSRQPNQPQHF.

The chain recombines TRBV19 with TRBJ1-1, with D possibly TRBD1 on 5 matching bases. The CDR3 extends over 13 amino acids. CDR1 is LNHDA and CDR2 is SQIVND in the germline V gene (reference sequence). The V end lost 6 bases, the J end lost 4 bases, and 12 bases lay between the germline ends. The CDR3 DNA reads TGTGCCAGTAGGGAACCCGGGGGCACTGAAGCTTTCTTT. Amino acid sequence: CASREPGGTEAFF.

In DNA, the CDR3 is TGTGCCAGCAGGACTGACAGGGATGCTCAGCCCCAGCATTTT. It specifies CASRTDRDAQPQHF. The genes are TRBV6-5 and TRBJ1-5; 7 bases fit TRBD1. Germline-derived CDR1 and CDR2 are MNHEY and SVGAGI. This CDR3 spans 14 amino acids. Unmatched junction bases numbered 8, after V lost 6 bases and J lost 6 bases.

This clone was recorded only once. This CDR3 reads CASRGLGVAGELFF. Here the CDR3 DNA reads TGTGCCAGCAGGGGACTAGGTGTAGCCGGGGAGCTGTTTTTT. The chain uses TRBV25-1 and TRBJ2-2; 8 nucleotides agree with TRBD2. The trim removed 6 bases at V and 6 bases at J, leaving 6 bases unmatched. The germline V gene encodes CDR1 MGHDK and CDR2 SYGVNS. The CDR3 is made up of 14 amino acids.

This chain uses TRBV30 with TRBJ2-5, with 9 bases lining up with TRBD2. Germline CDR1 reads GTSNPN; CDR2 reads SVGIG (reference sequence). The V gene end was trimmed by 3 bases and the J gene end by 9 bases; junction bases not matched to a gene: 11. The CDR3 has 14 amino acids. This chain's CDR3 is CAWSEAGGPVAQYF. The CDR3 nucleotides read TGTGCCTGGAGCGAAGCGGGGGGTCCGGTGGCCCAGTACTTC. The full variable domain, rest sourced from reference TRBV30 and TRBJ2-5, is SQTIHQWPATLVQPVGSPLSLECTVEGTSNPNLYWYRQAAGRGLQLLFYSVGIGQISSEVPQNLSASRPQDRQFILSSKKLLLSDSGFYLCAWSEAGGPVAQYFGPGTRLLVL.

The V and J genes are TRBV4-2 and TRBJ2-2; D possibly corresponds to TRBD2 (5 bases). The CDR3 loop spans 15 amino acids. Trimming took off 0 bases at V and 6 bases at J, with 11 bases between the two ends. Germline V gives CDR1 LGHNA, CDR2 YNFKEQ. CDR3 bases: TGTGCCAGCAGCCAAGATGTGGGGAGAGCCGGGGAGCTGTTTTTT. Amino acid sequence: CASSQDVGRAGELFF.

The CDR3 protein is CASSPTTGAFRSPLHF. In nucleotides, the CDR3 is TGTGCCAGCAGCCCGACTACAGGGGCCTTTCGTTCACCCCTCCACTTT. The rearrangement joins TRBV28 to TRBJ1-6; 7 nucleotides match TRBD1. Germline V gives CDR1 MDHEN, CDR2 SYDVKM. V lost 6 bases and J lost 9; bases outside the gene matches: 14. The CDR3 covers 16 residues.

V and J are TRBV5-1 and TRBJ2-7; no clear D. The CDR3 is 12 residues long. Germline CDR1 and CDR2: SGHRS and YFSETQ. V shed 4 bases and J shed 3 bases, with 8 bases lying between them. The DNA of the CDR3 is TGCGCCAGCAGCCCAACAGACTACGAGCAGTACTTC. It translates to CASSPTDYEQYF.

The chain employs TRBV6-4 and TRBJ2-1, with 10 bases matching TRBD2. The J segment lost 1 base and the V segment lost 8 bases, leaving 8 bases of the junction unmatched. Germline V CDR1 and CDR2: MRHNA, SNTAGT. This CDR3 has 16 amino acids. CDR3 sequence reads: CASGIRAGGSYNEQFF. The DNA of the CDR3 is TGTGCCAGCGGGATCAGAGCGGGAGGGTCCTACAATGAGCAGTTCTTC.

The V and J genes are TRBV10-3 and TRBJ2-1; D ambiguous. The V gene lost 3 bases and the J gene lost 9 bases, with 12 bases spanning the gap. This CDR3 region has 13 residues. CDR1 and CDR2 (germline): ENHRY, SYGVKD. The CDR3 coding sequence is TGTGCCATCAGTGAAAAGAGGTCGACTGAGCAGTTCTTC. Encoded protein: CAISEKRSTEQFF.

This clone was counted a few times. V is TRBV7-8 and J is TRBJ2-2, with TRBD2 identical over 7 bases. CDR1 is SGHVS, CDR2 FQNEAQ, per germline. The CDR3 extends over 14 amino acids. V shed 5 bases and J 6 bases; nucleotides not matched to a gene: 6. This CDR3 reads CASSQGLVAGELFF. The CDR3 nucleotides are TGTGCCAGCAGCCAAGGACTAGTCGCCGGGGAGCTGTTTTTT.

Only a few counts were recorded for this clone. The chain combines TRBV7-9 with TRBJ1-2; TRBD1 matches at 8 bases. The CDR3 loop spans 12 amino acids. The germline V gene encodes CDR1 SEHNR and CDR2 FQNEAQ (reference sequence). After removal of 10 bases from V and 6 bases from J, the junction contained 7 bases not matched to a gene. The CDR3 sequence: CATVTGEDGYTF. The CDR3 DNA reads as TGTGCCACCGTGACAGGGGAGGATGGCTACACCTTC.